This T cell receptor (beta chain) was identified during a study of blood T cell repertoires in COVID-19. The CDR3 is 13 residues long. Trimming removed 2 bases from V and 10 bases from J, with 12 bases in between. CDR1 is LNHDA and CDR2 is SQIVND in the germline V gene (reference sequence). Seattle patients were enrolled while actively infected and followed longitudinally. How the authors handled the data: Cell counts per sample came from amplifying reference gene primers. Sequencing used immunoSEQ multiplex PCR; TCRdb keeps in-frame clones, though not all of them. V, J and clone size are taken as reported in that table, and D and trimming were inferred from the DNA itself. The sample comprises around 300,000 clones, 90% of which are singletons, and about 1% rests with the top ten.

What was sequenced was peripheral blood. The V and J genes are TRBV19 and TRBJ1-5; the D gene is possibly TRBD1 (5 bases). The receptor comes from a woman aged 40 to 50 with COVID-19, enrolled during active disease. In nucleotides, the CDR3 is TGTGCCAGTAGTATAATTGGGGACTCCCCCCAGCATTTT. Residues: CASSIIGDSPQHF.